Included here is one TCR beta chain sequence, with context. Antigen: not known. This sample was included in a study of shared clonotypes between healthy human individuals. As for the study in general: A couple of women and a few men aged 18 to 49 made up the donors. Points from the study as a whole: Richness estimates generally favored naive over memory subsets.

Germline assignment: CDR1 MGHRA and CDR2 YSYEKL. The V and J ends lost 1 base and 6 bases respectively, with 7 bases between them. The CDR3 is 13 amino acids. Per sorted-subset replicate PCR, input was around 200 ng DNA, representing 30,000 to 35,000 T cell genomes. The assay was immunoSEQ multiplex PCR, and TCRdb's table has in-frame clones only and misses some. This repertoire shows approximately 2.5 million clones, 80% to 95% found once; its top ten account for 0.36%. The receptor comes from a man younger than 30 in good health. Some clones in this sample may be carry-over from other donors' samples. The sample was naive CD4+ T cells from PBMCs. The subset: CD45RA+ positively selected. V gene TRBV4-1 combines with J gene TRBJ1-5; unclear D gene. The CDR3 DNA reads TGCGCCAGCAGCCAAGGTTTGGTTCAGCCCCAGCATTTT. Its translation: CASSQGLVQPQHF.